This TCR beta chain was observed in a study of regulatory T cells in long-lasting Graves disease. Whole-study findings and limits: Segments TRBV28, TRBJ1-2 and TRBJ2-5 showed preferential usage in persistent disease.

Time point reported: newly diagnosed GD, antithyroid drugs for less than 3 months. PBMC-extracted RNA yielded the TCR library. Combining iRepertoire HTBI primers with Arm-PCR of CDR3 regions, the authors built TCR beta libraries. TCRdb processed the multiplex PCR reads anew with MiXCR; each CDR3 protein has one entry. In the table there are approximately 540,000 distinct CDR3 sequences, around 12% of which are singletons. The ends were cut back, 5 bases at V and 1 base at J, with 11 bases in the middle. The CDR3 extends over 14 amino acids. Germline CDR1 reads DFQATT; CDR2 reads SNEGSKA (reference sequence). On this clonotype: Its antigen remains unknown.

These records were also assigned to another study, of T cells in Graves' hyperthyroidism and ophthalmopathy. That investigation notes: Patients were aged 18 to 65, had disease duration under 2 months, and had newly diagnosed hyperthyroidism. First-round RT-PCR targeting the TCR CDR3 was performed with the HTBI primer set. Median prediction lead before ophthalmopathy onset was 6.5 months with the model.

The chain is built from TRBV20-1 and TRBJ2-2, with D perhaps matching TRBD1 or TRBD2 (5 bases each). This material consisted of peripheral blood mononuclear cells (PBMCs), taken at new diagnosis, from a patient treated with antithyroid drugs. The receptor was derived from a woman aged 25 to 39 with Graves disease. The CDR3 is CSALRDGNTGELFF. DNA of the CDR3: TGCAGTGCTCTCCGGGACGGGAACACCGGGGAGCTGTTTTTT.